This T cell receptor (beta chain) comes out of a study of graft-versus-host responses after intestinal transplantation. Across the whole study: Isolated intestinal, liver-intestinal, or multivisceral transplants had been given to the recipients. Anti-thymocyte globulin served as induction for all recipients, who then took tacrolimus and steroids for about three years. Study findings and constraints: Graft-donor T cell macrochimerism in patients accompanied high graft-versus-host to host-versus-graft clonal ratios in allografts. Researchers found peak circulating GvH clone levels linked to early post-transplant HvG declines.

As concerns this clone: Its antigen remains unknown.

The CDR3 totals 18 residues. Germline assignment: CDR1 SGHRS and CDR2 YFSETQ. The V end lost 1 base, the J end lost 0 bases, and 19 bases lay between the germline ends. The protocol was immunoSEQ multiplex PCR, while the TCRdb copy is restricted to in-frame clones and leaves out a portion. This table has roughly 62,000 clones, around nine tenths appearing once. The material was PBMCs, obtained 118 days after intestinal transplantation. The receptor was derived from a human patient who received an intestinal transplant, so some T cells may come from the graft donor. The V call is TRBV5-1, the J call TRBJ1-1, with D possibly matching TRBD1 (5 bases). The CDR3: CASSLYGAAPSLNTEAFF. In nucleotides, the CDR3 is TGCGCCAGCAGCTTGTACGGGGCAGCTCCTAGCCTGAACACTGAAGCTTTCTTT.